The T cell receptor beta chain under discussion was sequenced for a study of T-cell reconstitution after alpha-beta-depleted transplantation in children. Comments on this clonotype: Germline is not matched at one junction end, which may reflect a read error.

Unique molecular identifiers were incorporated when the TCRbeta library was constructed. Each CDR3 protein is one row after TCRdb ran MiXCR on the PCR reads. The data hold roughly 350,000 distinct CDR3 sequences, with about a tenth observed a single time. The CDR3 extends over 9 amino acids. The germline CDR1 and CDR2 sequences are DFQATT and SNEGSKA (reference sequence). V gene TRBV20-1 combines with J gene TRBJ2-1; weak D call: TRBD1 (5 bases). This sequence originates from a human donor who donated a stem cell graft to a child with acute lymphoblastic leukemia. Source: PBMCs from the stem cell graft donor, taken from the stem cell graft. The CDR3 spells CSARSGSKF. CDR3 coding DNA: TGCAGTGCTAGGTCAGGGTCAAAGTTC.